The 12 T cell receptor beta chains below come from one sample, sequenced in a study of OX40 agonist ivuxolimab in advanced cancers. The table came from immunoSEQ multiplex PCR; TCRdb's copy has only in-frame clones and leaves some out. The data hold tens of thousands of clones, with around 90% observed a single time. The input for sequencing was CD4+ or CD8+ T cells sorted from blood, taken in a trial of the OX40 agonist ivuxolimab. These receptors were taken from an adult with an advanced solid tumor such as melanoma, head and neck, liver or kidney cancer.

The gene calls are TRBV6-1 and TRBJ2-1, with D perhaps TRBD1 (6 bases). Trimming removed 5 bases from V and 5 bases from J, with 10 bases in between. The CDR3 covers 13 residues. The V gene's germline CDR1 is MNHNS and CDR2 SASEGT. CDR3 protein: CASSKTGNNEQFF. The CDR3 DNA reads TGTGCCAGCAGTAAAACAGGGAACAATGAGCAGTTCTTC.

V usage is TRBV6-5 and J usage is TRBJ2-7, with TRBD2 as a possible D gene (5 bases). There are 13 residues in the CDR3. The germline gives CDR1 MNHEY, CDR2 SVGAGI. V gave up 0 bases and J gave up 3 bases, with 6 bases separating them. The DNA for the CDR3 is TGTGCCAGCAGTTACTCGGAGGACTACGAGCAGTACTTC. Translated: CASSYSEDYEQYF.

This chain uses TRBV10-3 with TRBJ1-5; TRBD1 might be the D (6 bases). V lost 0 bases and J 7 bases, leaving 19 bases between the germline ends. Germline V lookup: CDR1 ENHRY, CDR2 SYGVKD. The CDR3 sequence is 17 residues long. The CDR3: CAISESRNRVGVQPQHF. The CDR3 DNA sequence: TGTGCCATCAGTGAGTCCCGAAACAGGGTAGGAGTACAGCCCCAGCATTTT.

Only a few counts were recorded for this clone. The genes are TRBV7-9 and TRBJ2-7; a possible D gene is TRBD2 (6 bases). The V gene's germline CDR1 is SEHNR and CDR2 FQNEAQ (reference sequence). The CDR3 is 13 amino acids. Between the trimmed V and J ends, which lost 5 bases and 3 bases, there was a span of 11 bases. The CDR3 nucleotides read TGTGCCAGCAGCAAATCCGGGGGCTACGAGCAGTACTTC. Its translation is CASSKSGGYEQYF.

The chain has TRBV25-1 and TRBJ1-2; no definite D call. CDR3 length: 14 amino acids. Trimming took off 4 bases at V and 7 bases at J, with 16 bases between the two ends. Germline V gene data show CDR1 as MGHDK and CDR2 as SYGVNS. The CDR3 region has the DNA TGTGCCAGCAGTGGGGTTTCGGGGTTGCGTGGCTACACCTTC. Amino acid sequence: CASSGVSGLRGYTF.

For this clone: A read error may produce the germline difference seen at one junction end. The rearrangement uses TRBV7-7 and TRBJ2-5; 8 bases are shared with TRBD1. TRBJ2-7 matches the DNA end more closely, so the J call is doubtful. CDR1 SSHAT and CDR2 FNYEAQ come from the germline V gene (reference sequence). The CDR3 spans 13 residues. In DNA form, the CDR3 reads TGTGCTAGCAGCTACGGACAGGGCGACGAGCAGTACTTC. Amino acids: CASSYGQGDEQYF.

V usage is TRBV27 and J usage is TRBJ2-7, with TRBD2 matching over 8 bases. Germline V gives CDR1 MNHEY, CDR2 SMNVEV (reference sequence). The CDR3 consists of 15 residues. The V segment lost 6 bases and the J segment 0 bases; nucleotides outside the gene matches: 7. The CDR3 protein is CASRGLADSSYEQYF. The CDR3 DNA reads TGTGCCAGCAGAGGACTAGCTGATAGCTCCTACGAGCAGTACTTC.

The CDR3 DNA reads as TGTGCCAGCAGCCTAGGACTAGCGGGGAGCCAAGAGACCCAGTACTTC. Translating it yields CASSLGLAGSQETQYF. The chain is built from TRBV7-3 and TRBJ2-5; 12 bases are a match to TRBD2. With V trimmed by 5 bases and J by 1 base, 5 bases remained unmatched. Germline V gene lookup returns CDR1 SGHTA and CDR2 FQGTGA. There are 16 residues in the CDR3.

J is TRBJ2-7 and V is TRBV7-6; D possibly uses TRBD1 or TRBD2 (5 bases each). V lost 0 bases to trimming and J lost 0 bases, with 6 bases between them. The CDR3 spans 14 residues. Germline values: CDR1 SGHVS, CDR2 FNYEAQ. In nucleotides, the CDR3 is TGTGCCAGCAGCTTAGCGGGGGTCTCCTACGAGCAGTACTTC. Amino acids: CASSLAGVSYEQYF.

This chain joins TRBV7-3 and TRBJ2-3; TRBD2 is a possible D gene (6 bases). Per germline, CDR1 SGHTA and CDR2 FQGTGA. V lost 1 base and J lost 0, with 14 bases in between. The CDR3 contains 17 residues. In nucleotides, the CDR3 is TGTGCCAGCAGCTTAATCGGCGGGATTGAGAGCACAGATACGCAGTATTTT. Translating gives CASSLIGGIESTDTQYF. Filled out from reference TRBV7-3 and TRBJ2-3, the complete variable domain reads GAGVSQTPSNKVTEKGKYVELRCDPISGHTALYWYRQSLGQGPEFLIYFQGTGAADDSGLPNDRFFAVRPEGSVSTLKIQRTERGDSAVYLCASSLIGGIESTDTQYFGPGTRLTVL.

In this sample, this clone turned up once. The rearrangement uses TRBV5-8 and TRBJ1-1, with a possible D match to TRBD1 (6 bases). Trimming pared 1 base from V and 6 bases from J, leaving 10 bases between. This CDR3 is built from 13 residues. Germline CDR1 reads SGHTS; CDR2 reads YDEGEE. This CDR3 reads CASSLYREPEAFF. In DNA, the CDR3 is TGTGCCAGCAGCTTGTACAGGGAACCTGAAGCTTTCTTT.

CDR3 protein: CASSQNVGGGYGYTF. The CDR3 DNA reads as TGCGCCAGCAGCCAAAATGTAGGGGGAGGGTATGGCTACACCTTC. The V and J genes are TRBV4-1 and TRBJ1-2; TRBD1 is a possible D gene (6 bases). CDR1 MGHRA and CDR2 YSYEKL come from the germline V gene. Trimming took off 2 bases at V and 5 bases at J, with 15 bases between the two ends. The CDR3 spans 15 residues.